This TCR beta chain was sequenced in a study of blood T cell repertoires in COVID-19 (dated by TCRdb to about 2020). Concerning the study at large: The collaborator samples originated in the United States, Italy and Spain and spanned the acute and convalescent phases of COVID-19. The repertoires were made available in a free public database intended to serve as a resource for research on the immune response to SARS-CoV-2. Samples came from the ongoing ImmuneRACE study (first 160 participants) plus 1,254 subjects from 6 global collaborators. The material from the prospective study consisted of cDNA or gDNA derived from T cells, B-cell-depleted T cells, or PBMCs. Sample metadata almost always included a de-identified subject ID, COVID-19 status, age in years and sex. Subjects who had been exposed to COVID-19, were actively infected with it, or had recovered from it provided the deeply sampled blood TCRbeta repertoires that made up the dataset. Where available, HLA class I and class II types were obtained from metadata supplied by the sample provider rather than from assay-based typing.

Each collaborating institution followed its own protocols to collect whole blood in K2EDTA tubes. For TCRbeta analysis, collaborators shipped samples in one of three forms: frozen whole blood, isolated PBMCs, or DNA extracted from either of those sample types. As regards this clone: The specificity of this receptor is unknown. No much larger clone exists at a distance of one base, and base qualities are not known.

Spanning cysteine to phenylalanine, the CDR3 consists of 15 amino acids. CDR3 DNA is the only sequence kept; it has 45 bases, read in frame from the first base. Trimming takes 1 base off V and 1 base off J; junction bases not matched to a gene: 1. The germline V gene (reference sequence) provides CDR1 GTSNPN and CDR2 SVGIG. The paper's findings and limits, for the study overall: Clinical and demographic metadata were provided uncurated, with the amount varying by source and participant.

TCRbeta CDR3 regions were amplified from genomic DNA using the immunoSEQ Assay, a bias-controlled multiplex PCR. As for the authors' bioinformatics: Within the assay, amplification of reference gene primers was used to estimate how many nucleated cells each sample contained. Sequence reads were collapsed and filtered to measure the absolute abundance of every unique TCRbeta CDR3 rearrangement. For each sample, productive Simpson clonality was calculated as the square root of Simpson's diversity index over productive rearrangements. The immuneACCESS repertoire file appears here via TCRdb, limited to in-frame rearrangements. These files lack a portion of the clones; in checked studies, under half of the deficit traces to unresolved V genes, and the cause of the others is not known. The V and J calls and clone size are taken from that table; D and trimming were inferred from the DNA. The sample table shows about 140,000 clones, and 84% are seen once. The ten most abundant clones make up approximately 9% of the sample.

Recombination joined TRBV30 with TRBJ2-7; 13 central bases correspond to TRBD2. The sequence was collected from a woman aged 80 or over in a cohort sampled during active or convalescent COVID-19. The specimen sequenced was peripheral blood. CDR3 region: CAWSATSGGSYEQYF. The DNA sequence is TGTGCCTGGAGTGCGACTAGCGGGGGGTCCTACGAGCAGTACTTC.